There are a few counts of the clone carrying this TCR beta chain. The antigen remains undetermined. This sample stems from a study of a mutant IDH1 vaccine in newly diagnosed glioma. Study-wide background: The sex distribution of treated patients was around 60% male and about 38% female, with a mean age of around 40 years. Study-level results: Evidence of vaccine-induced immune responses was documented in 85% to 95% of patients.

The method was immunoSEQ multiplex PCR; TCRdb's version includes in-frame clones alone and lacks a portion of them. The sample holds approximately 51,000 clones, about three quarters seen once. The sample's time point: week 5, during vaccination. The investigators gave 300 ug of mutant IDH1 20-mer peptide in each vaccine dose, together with topical imiquimod. Germline V gene sequence: CDR1 GTSNPN, CDR2 SVGIG (reference sequence). This CDR3 region has 12 residues. V was shortened by 8 bases and J by 0 bases, with 8 bases between the two germline ends. This chain joins TRBV30 and TRBJ1-5; no definite D call. Sequenced material: PBMCs, taken from a glioma patient whose treatment included an IDH1 peptide vaccine. This clonotype originated in a woman aged 40-49 years with glioma. CDR3 coding DNA: TGTGCCGAGGACTTTAGCAATCAGCCCCAGCATTTT. As protein: CAEDFSNQPQHF.